One and the same sample provided the 10 T cell receptor beta chains below, sequenced in a study of response to subunit inactivated influenza vaccine. MiXCR, run by TCRdb on the RT-PCR reads, gives a single entry per CDR3 protein. The table has roughly 570,000 distinct CDR3 sequences, about 15% seen once. Here the sequenced sample was PBMCs from blood, taken 12 days after vaccination. Receptor source: a man aged 50 or older who received an inactivated influenza vaccine.

A few counts support this clonotype. The J gene is TRBJ2-4, the V gene TRBV6-2 or TRBV6-3; tentative D call: TRBD2 (5 bases). Trimming stripped 6 bases from V and 0 bases from J, with 12 bases between. Germline CDR1 MNHEY, CDR2 SVGEGT. The CDR3 runs 15 residues. The CDR3 loop is CASSSDFLAKNIQYF. The CDR3 DNA reads TGTGCCAGCAGCTCGGACTTCCTAGCCAAAAACATTCAGTACTTC.

Notes on this clonotype: With a much larger clone just one base away, this may be a read error. Since the CDR3 does not end with the conserved phenylalanine or tryptophan, this likely comes from a read error. The rearrangement uses TRBV4-3 and TRBJ2-1, with 9 bases that match TRBD2. V lost 3 bases and J lost 4; bases outside the gene matches: 7. The CDR3 loop spans 16 amino acids. Germline V lookup: CDR1 LGHNA, CDR2 YSLEER. The CDR3 DNA reads TGCGCCAGCAGCCAGGGGAGTGCGGGAGGGTACAATGAGCAGTTCCTC. This codes for CASSQGSAGGYNEQFL.

The chain uses TRBV29-1 and TRBJ2-4; D gene uncertain. The CDR3 is 16 amino acids. Trimming cost V 6 bases and J 0 bases, with 18 bases left between them. Germline V gives CDR1 SQVTM, CDR2 ANQGSEA. CDR3 protein: CSVEDAGPLAKNIQYF. As DNA, the CDR3 is TGCAGCGTCGAGGACGCCGGACCCCTAGCCAAAAACATTCAGTACTTC. Combining the CDR3 with reference TRBV29-1 and TRBJ2-4 gives the whole variable domain SAVISQKPSRDICQRGTSLTIQCQVDSQVTMMFWYRQQPGQSLTLIATANQGSEATYESGFVIDKFPISRPNLTFSTLTVSNMSPEDSSIYLCSVEDAGPLAKNIQYFGAGTRLSVL.

The sample holds many counts of this clonotype. The chain uses TRBV5-5 and TRBJ1-4, with D unresolved. V lost 4 bases and J lost 7, with 17 bases in between. This CDR3 is 15 amino acids long. Germline loops: CDR1 SGHKS, CDR2 YYEKEE (reference sequence). CDR3 amino acids: CASSPSSRGGEKLFF. For the CDR3, the DNA is TGTGCCAGCAGCCCCTCGTCGAGAGGTGGTGAAAAACTGTTTTTT. Full variable domain (remainder filled in from reference TRBV5-5 and TRBJ1-4): DAGVTQSPTHLIKTRGQQVTLRCSPISGHKSVSWYQQVLGQGPQFIFQYYEKEERGRGNFPDRFSARQFPNYSSELNVNALLLGDSALYLCASSPSSRGGEKLFFGSGTQLSVL.

This clonotype was recorded at least ten times. The chain uses TRBV15 and TRBJ2-1; D gene ambiguous. This CDR3 has 14 residues. The germline gives CDR1 LNHNV, CDR2 YYDKDF (reference sequence). The V gene lost 0 bases and the J gene lost 6 bases, with 9 bases spanning the gap. The CDR3 spells CATSRDPLANEQFF. The CDR3 DNA is TGTGCCACCAGCAGAGATCCGTTGGCCAATGAGCAGTTCTTC.

This clonotype was observed a handful of times. V is TRBV20-1 and J is TRBJ2-7; the D call may be TRBD1 or TRBD2 (5 bases each). V lost 0 bases to trimming and J lost 2 bases, with 17 bases between them. Germline CDR1 and CDR2: DFQATT and SNEGSKA (reference sequence). The CDR3 has 16 residues. CDR3 residues: CSARDLGTPPAYEQYF. CDR3 in DNA: TGCAGTGCTAGAGATCTCGGGACGCCTCCCGCCTACGAGCAGTACTTC.

This clonotype was seen only a few times. The rearrangement uses TRBV7-2 and TRBJ2-7; tentative D call: TRBD1 (6 bases). Per germline, CDR1 SGHTA and CDR2 FQGNSA. The CDR3 length is 14 residues. The V and J ends lost 3 bases and 3 bases respectively, with 12 bases between them. This CDR3 is CASSFRDTFYEQYF. The CDR3 DNA reads as TGTGCCAGCAGCTTCCGGGACACCTTCTACGAGCAGTACTTC.

This clonotype was counted only a few times. The chain has TRBV7-2 and TRBJ2-1; D gene unclear. The CDR3 length is 15 residues. V was pared by 1 base and J by 3 bases, with 10 bases between. Germline CDR1 SGHTA, CDR2 FQGNSA. CDR3 DNA sequence: TGTGCCAGCAGCTTAGATATACTAAGCTACAATGAGCAGTTCTTC. Its protein is CASSLDILSYNEQFF.

Here the CDR3 DNA reads TGTGCCAGCAGTGACCTGGCGGGGAGCTACGAGCAGTACTTC. Its protein product is CASSDLAGSYEQYF. The chain couples TRBV28 to TRBJ2-7; possible D gene TRBD2, 6 bases. V lost 5 bases to trimming and J lost 3 bases, with 14 bases between them. From germline, CDR1 is MDHEN and CDR2 SYDVKM. The CDR3 runs 14 residues. Drawing the rest from reference TRBV28 and TRBJ2-7, the complete variable domain is DVKVTQSSRYLVKRTGEKVFLECVQDMDHENMFWYRQDPGLGLRLIYFSYDVKMKEKGDIPEGYSVSREKKERFSLILESASTNQTSMYLCASSDLAGSYEQYFGPGTRLTVT.

This clonotype occurred many times. The genes are TRBV6-1 and TRBJ1-2, with TRBD1 matching over 9 bases. CDR3 length: 16 residues. J gave up 2 bases and V 7 bases, and 11 bases lay outside the gene matches. In germline, CDR1 is MNHNS, CDR2 SASEGT. The CDR3 spells CASNPTGGNRNYGYTF. The CDR3 DNA reads as TGTGCCAGCAACCCGACAGGGGGGAATAGGAACTATGGCTACACCTTC.